These 27 T cell receptor beta chains share one sample of origin, sequenced in a study of multiple sclerosis patients with progressive multifocal leukoencephalopathy. Time point specified: before natalizumab initiation. The data were produced by immunoSEQ multiplex PCR, yet TCRdb's version contains in-frame clones alone and is incomplete. Of 30,000 or so clones in the sample, roughly 90% were seen once. Sequenced input: PBMCs. The receptors come from a human donor with multiple sclerosis.

Concerning this clone: At one end the junction does not follow the germline gene, possibly because of a read error. This sequence joins TRBV29-1 and TRBJ2-1; TRBD1 matches 9 bases. The germline V gene has CDR1 SQVTM and CDR2 ANQGSEA. The length of the CDR3 is 12 residues. CDR3 protein: CSVERGGTGLIF. In DNA form, the CDR3 reads TGCAGCGTTGAACGGGGCGGGACAGGGTTGATCTTC.

The chain links TRBV2 to TRBJ1-5, with D uncertain. Germline V gives CDR1 SNHLY, CDR2 FYNNEI. The CDR3 length is 16 residues. V was clipped by 7 bases and J by 1 base, with 17 bases between them. CDR3 residues: CASMNRGSRSNQPQHF. DNA of the CDR3: TGTGCCAGCATGAACCGGGGTAGTCGGAGCAATCAGCCCCAGCATTTT.

The V gene is TRBV7-2, the J gene TRBJ2-7; possible D gene TRBD2, 6 bases. Deletions cut 2 bases from V and 6 bases from J, with 11 bases between. There are 13 residues in the CDR3. Germline V gene sequence: CDR1 SGHTA, CDR2 FQGNSA. Here the CDR3 DNA reads TGTGCCAGCAGCTTATTGGGGGGTGGCGAGCAGTACTTC. This codes for CASSLLGGGEQYF.

This clone was seen a handful of times. The chain combines TRBV6-5 with TRBJ1-1, with D possibly TRBD1 on 6 matching bases. The CDR3 runs 16 residues. Germline assignment: CDR1 MNHEY and CDR2 SVGAGI. V was pared by 4 bases and J by 1 base, with 16 bases between. CDR3 in DNA: TGTGCCAGCAGTTCGGTCAGGGGACGAGGGAACACTGAAGCTTTCTTT. As protein: CASSSVRGRGNTEAFF.

This clone has a handful of counts. The V call is TRBV30, the J call TRBJ1-3; D unresolved. The CDR3 is 13 amino acids. V shed 2 bases and J shed 3 bases, with 8 bases lying between them. Germline CDR1 GTSNPN, CDR2 SVGIG (reference sequence). CDR3 sequence: CAWSRLDGNTIYF. DNA of the CDR3: TGTGCCTGGAGTAGGCTGGATGGAAACACCATATATTTT. Full variable domain (remainder filled in from reference TRBV30 and TRBJ1-3): SQTIHQWPATLVQPVGSPLSLECTVEGTSNPNLYWYRQAAGRGLQLLFYSVGIGQISSEVPQNLSASRPQDRQFILSSKKLLLSDSGFYLCAWSRLDGNTIYFGEGSWLTVV.

CDR3 coding DNA: TGTGCCAGCAGTGCGGGGGACAGAGGAGGCTACACCTTC. Protein: CASSAGDRGGYTF. The rearrangement links TRBV2 to TRBJ1-2; 7 nucleotides agree with TRBD1. V lost 4 bases to trimming and J lost 8 bases; unmatched junction nucleotides: 7. The germline CDR1 and CDR2 sequences are SNHLY and FYNNEI. The CDR3 spans 13 residues.

V is TRBV7-2 and J is TRBJ1-5; possible D gene TRBD1, 6 bases. Trimming left V 2 bases short and J 2 bases short, with 13 bases between. The CDR3 sequence is 16 residues long. Germline V gene data show CDR1 as SGHTA and CDR2 as FQGNSA. The CDR3 region is CASSLTGTGRNQPQHF. In DNA form, the CDR3 reads TGTGCCAGCAGCTTAACTGGTACAGGGCGCAATCAGCCCCAGCATTTT.

V and J are TRBV2 and TRBJ1-5; 10 nucleotides agree with TRBD1. Germline CDR1 is SNHLY and CDR2 is FYNNEI. This CDR3 region has 14 residues. Trimming removed 8 bases from V and 6 bases from J; junction bases left unmatched: 7. Here the CDR3 DNA reads TGTGCCAGCGGGGGCCGGGACAGGGGTCAGCCCCAGCATTTT. Its protein is CASGGRDRGQPQHF.

The chain links TRBV9 to TRBJ2-1; D is unresolved. The V gene's germline CDR1 is SGDLS and CDR2 YYNGEE. The CDR3 has 12 amino acids. V was shortened by 5 bases and J by 5 bases, with 8 bases between the two germline ends. The DNA for the CDR3 is TGTGCCAGCAGTAGTTGGGACAATGAGCAGTTCTTC. Translation gives CASSSWDNEQFF.

This clone has a single count. V gene TRBV29-1 combines with J gene TRBJ1-1; D possibly corresponds to TRBD1 (5 bases). Per germline, CDR1 SQVTM and CDR2 ANQGSEA. V dropped 4 bases and J dropped 7 bases, with 22 bases sitting between them. The length of the CDR3 is 15 residues. The DNA for the CDR3 is TGCAGCGTTGTAAAGTCAGGAACAGGTGCAGGTGAAGCTTTCTTT. Translating gives CSVVKSGTGAGEAFF.

V and J are TRBV11-1 and TRBJ1-4, with unresolved D. Germline V gene sequence: CDR1 SGHAT, CDR2 FQDESV (reference sequence). Trimming removed 4 bases from V and 8 bases from J, with 17 bases in between. This CDR3 has 15 amino acids. In nucleotides, the CDR3 is TGTGCCAGCAGCTCCGGTACGGGAAGAGGAGAAAAACTGTTTTTT. This sequence encodes CASSSGTGRGEKLFF.

Worth noting for this clone: The identical CDR3 is also encoded by other nucleotide sequences in the sample. This chain uses TRBV19 with TRBJ2-3; D may be TRBD1 or TRBD2 (5 bases each). This CDR3 has 15 residues. Germline V gene data show CDR1 as LNHDA and CDR2 as SQIVND (reference sequence). V was clipped by 6 bases and J by 3 bases, with 16 bases between them. The CDR3 sequence: CASSILGGKTDTQYF. CDR3 nucleotides: TGTGCCAGTAGCATCCTTGGGGGAAAGACAGATACGCAGTATTTT. The whole variable domain, remainder taken from reference TRBV19 and TRBJ2-3, is DGGITQSPKYLFRKEGQNVTLSCEQNLNHDAMYWYRQDPGQGLRLIYYSQIVNDFQKGDIAEGYSVSREKKESFPLTVTSAQKNPTAFYLCASSILGGKTDTQYFGPGTRLTVL.

The chain is built from TRBV5-1 and TRBJ2-5; D perhaps matches TRBD2 (6 bases). The CDR3 has 15 amino acids. Germline-derived CDR1 and CDR2 are SGHRS and YFSETQ. The V end was cut by 0 bases, the J end by 0 bases, with 9 bases between. Here the CDR3 DNA reads TGCGCCAGCAGCTTGGGGGTAGCGGACCAAGAGACCCAGTACTTC. It specifies CASSLGVADQETQYF. The variable domain in full, with the rest retrieved from reference TRBV5-1 and TRBJ2-5, is KAGVTQTPRYLIKTRGQQVTLSCSPISGHRSVSWYQQTPGQGLQFLFEYFSETQRNKGNFPGRFSGRQFSNSRSEMNVSTLELGDSALYLCASSLGVADQETQYFGPGTRLLVL.

This chain links TRBV9 with TRBJ2-1, with a possible D match to TRBD2 (5 bases). Per germline, CDR1 SGDLS and CDR2 YYNGEE. The V and J ends lost 0 bases and 6 bases respectively, with 7 bases between them. This CDR3 region has 13 residues. The CDR3 nucleotides are TGTGCCAGCAGCGTAGGTGGGAGCAATGAGCAGTTCTTC. Translation gives CASSVGGSNEQFF.

This chain uses TRBV6-6 with TRBJ2-3, with 9 bases identical to TRBD1. The CDR3 totals 16 residues. V dropped 6 bases and J dropped 3; count of bases not matched to a gene: 10. Germline V CDR1 and CDR2: MNHNY, SVGAGI (reference sequence). The CDR3 region is CASSKHSGTGTDTQYF. In nucleotides, the CDR3 is TGTGCCAGCAGCAAACACTCCGGGACAGGGACAGATACGCAGTATTTT.

The chain recombines TRBV19 with TRBJ1-5; D gene unclear. V was trimmed by 5 bases and J by 9 bases, leaving 14 bases between them. CDR3 length: 13 amino acids. Germline V gives CDR1 LNHDA, CDR2 SQIVND (reference sequence). The CDR3 region has the DNA TGTGCCAGTAGTTACATCGGACGTGGGCCCCAGCATTTT. Amino acid sequence: CASSYIGRGPQHF.

This clone has more than one count but fewer than ten. V gene TRBV5-1 combines with J gene TRBJ2-7; D is unresolved. The germline V gene has CDR1 SGHRS and CDR2 YFSETQ. The CDR3 sequence is 11 residues long. V dropped 4 bases and J dropped 7 bases, with 9 bases sitting between them. The CDR3 loop reads CASSEYGEQYF. CDR3 DNA sequence: TGCGCCAGCAGCGAGTACGGGGAGCAGTACTTC.

The chain is built from TRBV7-8 and TRBJ2-7; a weak D match, TRBD1 (5 bases). The V gene's germline CDR1 is SGHVS and CDR2 FQNEAQ. V was cut by 5 bases and J by 0 bases, with 14 bases left in between. CDR3 size: 15 residues. The CDR3 sequence: CASSTPDTGSYEQYF. The CDR3 region has the DNA TGTGCCAGCAGCACTCCGGACACCGGCTCCTACGAGCAGTACTTC.

The chain recombines TRBV9 with TRBJ1-5, with D possibly matching TRBD1 (5 bases). Germline V gives CDR1 SGDLS, CDR2 YYNGEE. CDR3 length: 15 amino acids. V was pared by 0 bases and J by 3 bases, with 10 bases between. CDR3 DNA: TGTGCCAGCAGCGTAGAAGGGGTTTCCAATCAGCCCCAGCATTTT. This sequence encodes CASSVEGVSNQPQHF. The variable domain in full, completed from reference TRBV9 and TRBJ1-5, reads DSGVTQTPKHLITATGQRVTLRCSPRSGDLSVYWYQQSLDQGLQFLIQYYNGEERAKGNILERFSAQQFPDLHSELNLSSLELGDSALYFCASSVEGVSNQPQHFGDGTRLSIL.

CDR3 nucleotides: TGCGCCAGCAGCTTCTCTAGTGAGCAGTTCTTC. Its protein is CASSFSSEQFF. V and J are TRBV5-1 and TRBJ2-1; D not resolved. The V end was cut by 2 bases, the J end by 9 bases, with 6 bases between. This CDR3 has 11 amino acids. The germline gives CDR1 SGHRS, CDR2 YFSETQ.

This clone has just a few counts. The chain carries TRBV10-1 and TRBJ2-5, with D perhaps matching TRBD2 (6 bases). The CDR3 length is 16 residues. V was shortened by 0 bases and J by 2 bases, with 13 bases between the two germline ends. CDR1 and CDR2 from the germline V gene are WNHNN and SYGVQD (reference sequence). CDR3 DNA sequence: TGCGCCAGCAGTGAGTCTTGCGGGGTTGAGCAAGAGACCCAGTACTTC. This encodes CASSESCGVEQETQYF.

The chain uses TRBV7-2 and TRBJ2-7; 7 bases map to TRBD2. Trimming cost V 2 bases and J 4 bases; bases outside gene matches: 11. The germline V gene has CDR1 SGHTA and CDR2 FQGNSA. The CDR3 is 16 residues long. For the CDR3, the DNA is TGTGCCAGCAGCTTATATTCGGCGGGAGTAAGGTACGAGCAGTACTTC. It encodes CASSLYSAGVRYEQYF. The full variable domain, completed using reference TRBV7-2 and TRBJ2-7, is GAGVSQSPSNKVTEKGKDVELRCDPISGHTALYWYRQSLGQGLEFLIYFQGNSAPDKSGLPSDRFSAERTGGSVSTLTIQRTQQEDSAVYLCASSLYSAGVRYEQYFGPGTRLTVT.

The rearrangement uses TRBV7-6 and TRBJ2-5; no reliable D call. The CDR3 runs 13 residues. V was shortened by 1 base and J by 2 bases, with 5 bases between the two germline ends. From germline, CDR1 is SGHVS and CDR2 FNYEAQ. CDR3 protein: CASSLVFQETQYF. The CDR3 coding sequence is TGTGCCAGCAGCTTAGTTTTTCAAGAGACCCAGTACTTC.

Written as DNA, the CDR3 is TGTGCCTGGAGTCGGGGGCCGGGGACTGAAGCTTTCTTT. Its protein is CAWSRGPGTEAFF. The chain recombines TRBV30 with TRBJ1-1; possible D gene TRBD1, 6 bases. The length of the CDR3 is 13 residues. Germline V gene sequence: CDR1 GTSNPN, CDR2 SVGIG (reference sequence). With 2 bases removed from V and 5 bases from J, the gap between germline ends came to 12 bases.

This chain joins TRBV2 and TRBJ1-1; no clear D gene. CDR3 length: 13 residues. Germline-derived CDR1 and CDR2 are SNHLY and FYNNEI. V gave up 6 bases and J gave up 9 bases, with 17 bases separating them. In nucleotides, the CDR3 is TGTGCCAGCAGCGATTACGCCTCGGGTAAAGCTTTCTTT. This codes for CASSDYASGKAFF.

The genes are TRBV15 and TRBJ2-7, with D unclear. The V gene's germline CDR1 is LNHNV and CDR2 YYDKDF (reference sequence). The V end lost 3 bases, the J end lost 0 bases, and 15 bases lay between the germline ends. The length of the CDR3 is 16 residues. The CDR3 loop reads CATSSPNARSSYEQYF. The CDR3 DNA follows: TGTGCCACCAGCAGCCCCAACGCCAGGAGCTCCTACGAGCAGTACTTC.

With respect to this clone: The sample has other DNA sequences that encode this CDR3 too. The rearrangement joins TRBV19 to TRBJ2-7, with a weak D call TRBD1 (5 bases). The ends were cut back, 3 bases at V and 5 bases at J, with 17 bases in the middle. This CDR3 spans 15 amino acids. Germline CDR1 and CDR2: LNHDA and SQIVND (reference sequence). CDR3 in DNA: TGTGCCAGTAGTATGCCGGGCAGGGTTTCTCACGAGCAGTACTTC. Encoded protein: CASSMPGRVSHEQYF.